A single sample gave rise to the 8 T cell receptor beta chains below, sequenced in a study of identical twins. TCRdb passed the 5' RACE reads through MiXCR, listing each CDR3 protein once. The table has 450,000 or so distinct CDR3 sequences, about 14% seen once. These data also featured in a second study, about yellow fever vaccine responses in identical twins.

Input material: CD4+ T cells sorted from blood. These TCRs come from a woman in her late teens or twenties in good health.

The chain uses TRBV7-2 and TRBJ2-3; D is undetermined. Looked up from germline, CDR1 is SGHTA and CDR2 is FQGNSA. The CDR3 is 15 amino acids. The germline V and J ends were trimmed by 2 bases and 4 bases, with 13 bases remaining between them. Written as DNA, the CDR3 is TGTGCCAGCAGCTTATATGGCCTAGTTTCAGATACGCAGTATTTT. Its translation: CASSLYGLVSDTQYF. Supplemented by reference TRBV7-2 and TRBJ2-3, the full variable domain reads GAGVSQSPSNKVTEKGKDVELRCDPISGHTALYWYRQSLGQGLEFLIYFQGNSAPDKSGLPSDRFSAERTGGSVSTLTIQRTQQEDSAVYLCASSLYGLVSDTQYFGPGTRLTVL.

This clonotype was detected many times. The genes are TRBV12-3 or TRBV12-4 and TRBJ2-3, with D possibly TRBD2 on 5 matching bases. V was trimmed by 2 bases and J by 2 bases, leaving 8 bases between them. The CDR3 has 14 residues. This CDR3 reads CASSLIGVTDTQYF. CDR3 nucleotides: TGTGCCAGCAGTTTAATCGGGGTCACAGATACGCAGTATTTT.

The chain has TRBV9 and TRBJ2-5; D not certain. CDR1 SGDLS and CDR2 YYNGEE come from the germline V gene. The CDR3 is 14 amino acids. Trimming cost V 0 bases and J 0 bases, with 6 bases left between them. The DNA for the CDR3 is TGTGCCAGCAGCGTAGCAGCGTACCAAGAGACCCAGTACTTC. Its translation: CASSVAAYQETQYF.

In DNA, the CDR3 is TGTGCGTCCGGAACGAGGGGCGAGACCCAGTACTTC. It specifies CASGTRGETQYF. The chain has TRBV14 and TRBJ2-5, with D perhaps matching TRBD1 or TRBD2 (5 bases each). The CDR3 spans 12 residues. Germline V gene data show CDR1 as SGHDN and CDR2 as FVKESK. Using reference TRBV14 and TRBJ2-5 for the parts outside the CDR3, the full variable domain is EAGVTQFPSHSVIEKGQTVTLRCDPISGHDNLYWYRRVMGKEIKFLLHFVKESKQDESGMPNNRFLAERTGGTYSTLKVQPAELEDSGVYFCASGTRGETQYFGPGTRLLVL.

The table lists this clonotype with a few counts. The chain employs TRBV14 and TRBJ2-7; tentative D call: TRBD1 (5 bases). CDR3 size: 14 residues. The germline V and J ends were trimmed by 3 bases and 0 bases, with 9 bases remaining between them. Germline CDR1 reads SGHDN; CDR2 reads FVKESK. The CDR3 sequence: CASSQTVASYEQYF. DNA of the CDR3: TGTGCCAGCAGCCAGACAGTGGCCTCCTACGAGCAGTACTTC.

This clonotype showed up just a few times. This CDR3 reads CASSLSWTRESFF. The CDR3 nucleotides read TGTGCCAGCAGCTTAAGTTGGACTAGGGAATCGTTCTTC. V and J are TRBV7-2 and TRBJ2-1, with 7 bases that match TRBD2. There are 13 residues in the CDR3. Germline-derived CDR1 and CDR2 are SGHTA and FQGNSA. The junction had 10 bases not matched to a gene; V was cut back by 2 bases and J by 15 bases.

This clonotype was counted between two and nine times. V gene TRBV15 combines with J gene TRBJ2-1; maybe TRBD2 (5 bases). The V end was cut by 1 base, the J end by 3 bases, with 10 bases between. Per the germline V gene, CDR1 is LNHNV and CDR2 is YYDKDF (reference sequence). The CDR3 extends over 15 amino acids. The CDR3 region is CATSRVASSYNEQFF. CDR3 DNA sequence: TGTGCCACCAGCAGAGTGGCTAGCAGCTACAATGAGCAGTTCTTC.

This clonotype was counted at least ten times. Relative to the germline gene, one junction end is altered; a read error may explain this. The chain links TRBV10-3 to TRBJ2-7, with TRBD1 matching 8 bases. CDR3 length equals 16 residues. Germline V gene lookup returns CDR1 ENHRY and CDR2 SYGVKD. CDR3 sequence: CAISDTRTGSSHEQYF. CDR3 sequence (DNA): TGTGCCATCAGTGATACCCGGACAGGGAGCTCCCACGAGCAGTACTTC.